The 24 T cell receptor beta chains presented below share a single source sample, sequenced in a study of T-cell memory formation after mild COVID-19. TCRdb reanalysed the 5' RACE reads using MiXCR and keeps one entry per CDR3 protein. The sample gives some 150,000 distinct CDR3 sequences, roughly 6.3% of which show up once; 2% to 2.5% is in the top ten. The sequenced sample was PBMCs or a T cell subset sorted from them (not recorded which). The source is an adult woman who had mild COVID-19 (a few samples of this study predate the infection). Cell type and time point are not known.

This clonotype was picked up many times. This chain joins TRBV5-1 and TRBJ1-1, with D perhaps TRBD1 (5 bases). CDR1 and CDR2 from the germline V gene are SGHRS and YFSETQ. The ends were cut back, 4 bases at V and 0 bases at J, with 10 bases in the middle. CDR3 size: 14 residues. The CDR3 region is CASSTGHVNTEAFF. The DNA of the CDR3 is TGCGCCAGCAGCACTGGACACGTGAACACTGAAGCTTTCTTT. The whole variable domain, filled in from reference TRBV5-1 and TRBJ1-1, reads KAGVTQTPRYLIKTRGQQVTLSCSPISGHRSVSWYQQTPGQGLQFLFEYFSETQRNKGNFPGRFSGRQFSNSRSEMNVSTLELGDSALYLCASSTGHVNTEAFFGQGTRLTVV.

This clonotype was picked up a small number of times. The rearrangement joins TRBV29-1 to TRBJ2-1; 10 positions agree with TRBD2. The CDR3 sequence is 15 residues long. Germline V gene sequence: CDR1 SQVTM, CDR2 ANQGSEA. V lost 8 bases and J lost 6; bases outside the gene matches: 13. Here the CDR3 reads CSCSGRQSFVNEQFF. Here the CDR3 DNA reads TGCAGCTGTAGCGGGAGGCAGTCCTTCGTCAATGAGCAGTTCTTC.

This clonotype has ten or more counts. The V gene is TRBV20-1, the J gene TRBJ1-2, with 9 nucleotides matching TRBD1. V was pared by 2 bases and J by 4 bases, with 8 bases of the junction left unmatched. CDR3 length: 15 amino acids. Germline V gives CDR1 DFQATT, CDR2 SNEGSKA (reference sequence). The CDR3 region is CSARPRQGVGYGYTF. The DNA of the CDR3 is TGCAGTGCTAGACCCCGACAGGGGGTGGGCTATGGCTACACCTTC.

This clonotype was recorded many times. This chain joins TRBV7-3 and TRBJ2-1, with 7 bases matching TRBD2. This CDR3 has 13 residues. Losses at the gene ends were 1 base for V and 6 bases for J; bases not matched to a gene: 0. Looked up from germline, CDR1 is SGHTA and CDR2 is FQGTGA. The CDR3 region is CASSLRLANEQFF. The CDR3 nucleotides are TGTGCCAGCAGCTTAAGACTAGCCAATGAGCAGTTCTTC.

This clonotype was seen many times. This chain joins TRBV6-5 and TRBJ2-7, with D possibly matching TRBD1 (5 bases). V was trimmed by 8 bases and J by 4 bases, leaving 24 bases between them. This CDR3 is built from 16 residues. Per the germline V gene, CDR1 is MNHEY and CDR2 is SVGAGI. The CDR3 DNA reads as TGTGCCAGCGCTAGACTTGGGGCAGGGAATTTGTACGAGCAGTACTTC. Its translation: CASARLGAGNLYEQYF.

The sample holds a few counts of this clonotype. The V gene is TRBV29-1, the J gene TRBJ1-1, with 7 positions matching TRBD1. V lost 6 bases, J lost 4 bases, and 11 bases stayed unmatched. Per germline, CDR1 SQVTM and CDR2 ANQGSEA. The CDR3 loop spans 14 amino acids. CDR3 nucleotide sequence: TGCAGCGTAATAACAGGGGCGGGTGGCACTGAAGCTTTCTTT. Translated: CSVITGAGGTEAFF.

The genes are TRBV4-2 and TRBJ2-3, with a weak D call TRBD2 (5 bases). The CDR3 is 16 residues long. Germline values: CDR1 LGHNA, CDR2 YNFKEQ. V lost 2 bases and J 2 bases, leaving 14 bases between the germline ends. The CDR3 region is CASSQQTTTLTDTQYF. The CDR3 DNA reads TGTGCCAGCAGCCAACAGACTACCACCCTCACAGATACGCAGTATTTT.

This clonotype was counted between two and nine times. This rearrangement joins TRBV20-1 to TRBJ2-3; 7 positions agree with TRBD2. CDR1 and CDR2 from the germline V gene are DFQATT and SNEGSKA (reference sequence). J lost 1 base, V lost 1 base, and 5 bases had no gene match. The CDR3 runs to 15 residues. CDR3 coding DNA: TGCAGTGCTAGAGGGGAGCGGGGAGGCACAGATACGCAGTATTTT. This gives the protein CSARGERGGTDTQYF.

This clonotype was seen at least ten times. The chain joins TRBV24-1 to TRBJ2-5; a weak D match, TRBD2 (6 bases). V lost 0 bases and J 4 bases, leaving 14 bases between the germline ends. Per germline, CDR1 KGHDR and CDR2 SFDVKD. CDR3 length: 16 residues. CDR3 bases: TGTGCCACCAGTGATTTGGCGGGGCTCGGTGGAGAGACCCAGTACTTC. Translation gives CATSDLAGLGGETQYF.

This clonotype has ten or more counts. The J gene is TRBJ2-3, the V gene TRBV7-6; D assignment may be TRBD1 or TRBD2 (5 bases each). Looked up from germline, CDR1 is SGHVS and CDR2 is FNYEAQ. The length of the CDR3 is 14 residues. Trimming pared 3 bases from V and 6 bases from J, leaving 13 bases between. CDR3 in DNA: TGTGCCAGCAGCTTCGGGACCAGACCGGATACGCAGTATTTT. This encodes CASSFGTRPDTQYF.

The CDR3 sequence is CASSPNKQILANYGYTF. As DNA, the CDR3 is TGTGCCAGCTCACCGAATAAGCAGATTTTAGCTAACTATGGCTACACCTTC. The gene calls are TRBV18 and TRBJ1-2; no clear D gene. CDR3 length: 17 amino acids. V lost 3 bases, J lost 0 bases, and 17 bases lay in between. The germline gives CDR1 KGHSH, CDR2 LQKENI. The full variable domain, rest sourced from reference TRBV18 and TRBJ1-2, is NAGVMQNPRHLVRRRGQEARLRCSPMKGHSHVYWYRQLPEEGLKFMVYLQKENIIDESGMPKERFSAEFPKEGPSILRIQQVVRGDSAAYFCASSPNKQILANYGYTFGSGTRLTVV.

This clonotype was found a few times. In nucleotides, the CDR3 is TGTGCCAGCAGGGGGCTCGAAACACCCCTCCACTTT. Protein product: CASRGLETPLHF. The rearrangement links TRBV28 to TRBJ1-6; tentative D call: TRBD1 (5 bases). This CDR3 spans 12 amino acids. Germline CDR1 and CDR2: MDHEN and SYDVKM. With 6 bases removed from V and 11 bases from J, the gap between germline ends came to 11 bases.

This clonotype was recorded at least ten times. The rearrangement joins TRBV5-5 to TRBJ2-7; D might be TRBD2 (6 bases). Germline V gene sequence: CDR1 SGHKS, CDR2 YYEKEE (reference sequence). The CDR3 is 15 amino acids. V lost 4 bases and J 4 bases, leaving 18 bases between the germline ends. For the CDR3, the DNA is TGTGCCAGCAGCGGGCCCCCGCGGGGCGCGTACGAGCAGTACTTC. Translation: CASSGPPRGAYEQYF. Together with reference TRBV5-5 and TRBJ2-7, the CDR3 gives the full variable domain: DAGVTQSPTHLIKTRGQQVTLRCSPISGHKSVSWYQQVLGQGPQFIFQYYEKEERGRGNFPDRFSARQFPNYSSELNVNALLLGDSALYLCASSGPPRGAYEQYFGPGTRLTVT.

The genes are TRBV18 and TRBJ2-7, with D tentatively TRBD1 (5 bases). The CDR3 runs to 15 residues. The germline gives CDR1 KGHSH, CDR2 LQKENI. V was pared by 3 bases and J by 5 bases, with 17 bases between. CDR3 bases: TGTGCCAGCTCACCTAGGATCACCCAGGGCCACGAGCAGTACTTC. Its translation is CASSPRITQGHEQYF.

This clonotype has just a few counts. This chain joins TRBV9 and TRBJ1-4; weak D call: TRBD1 (5 bases). The germline V and J ends were trimmed by 0 bases and 0 bases, with 12 bases remaining between them. Germline assignment: CDR1 SGDLS and CDR2 YYNGEE. The CDR3 has 17 residues. The CDR3 DNA is TGTGCCAGCAGCGTAGGGGGCCTCGTCTCAACTAATGAAAAACTGTTTTTT. This sequence encodes CASSVGGLVSTNEKLFF.

This clonotype was seen more than once but under ten times. J is TRBJ2-6 and V is TRBV7-2, with a tentative D call TRBD1 (6 bases). Trimming removed 4 bases at V and 7 bases at J, with 14 bases between. This CDR3 is built from 15 residues. The V gene's germline CDR1 is SGHTA and CDR2 FQGNSA. The CDR3 protein is CASSYLFGTANVLTF. For the CDR3, the DNA is TGTGCCAGCAGCTATCTATTCGGGACAGCCAACGTCCTGACTTTC.

This clonotype was seen only a few times. The chain recombines TRBV9 with TRBJ2-1; weak D call: TRBD2 (6 bases). V shed 4 bases and J shed 5 bases, with 13 bases lying between them. The CDR3 sequence is 14 residues long. CDR1 SGDLS and CDR2 YYNGEE come from the germline V gene. The CDR3 DNA reads as TGTGCCAGCAGCATAAGACTAGGCAACAATGAGCAGTTCTTC. This translates into CASSIRLGNNEQFF.

This clonotype came up many times. The chain employs TRBV5-1 and TRBJ2-5; D perhaps matches TRBD2 (5 bases). The CDR3 has 11 amino acids. Between the trimmed V and J ends, which lost 4 bases and 5 bases, there was a span of 6 bases. Germline values: CDR1 SGHRS, CDR2 YFSETQ. The CDR3 is CASSRGETQYF. CDR3 coding DNA: TGCGCCAGCAGCCGAGGGGAGACCCAGTACTTC.

This clonotype occurred many times. This chain links TRBV2 with TRBJ2-2; weak D call: TRBD2 (5 bases). Looked up from germline, CDR1 is SNHLY and CDR2 is FYNNEI. This CDR3 is 14 amino acids long. Trimming pared 7 bases from V and 1 base from J, leaving 10 bases between. The CDR3 loop is CASTEGRNTGELFF. The CDR3 DNA is TGTGCCAGCACAGAAGGGAGGAACACCGGGGAGCTGTTTTTT.

This clonotype showed up just once. The chain couples TRBV6-1 to TRBJ2-1; 8 positions match TRBD1. The J segment lost 8 bases and the V segment lost 3 bases, leaving 3 bases of the junction unmatched. Per germline, CDR1 MNHNS and CDR2 SASEGT. The CDR3 consists of 13 residues. CDR3 protein: CASSEGQAHEQFF. The CDR3 DNA reads TGTGCCAGCAGTGAGGGACAGGCCCATGAGCAGTTCTTC.

The chain couples TRBV12-3 or TRBV12-4 to TRBJ2-1; 9 nucleotides agree with TRBD2. This CDR3 has 14 amino acids. J lost 7 bases, V lost 5 bases, and 6 bases had no gene match. The CDR3 protein is CASSHPGLANEQFF. The CDR3 DNA reads as TGTGCCAGCAGTCATCCGGGACTAGCAAATGAGCAGTTCTTC.

In this sample, this clonotype turned up many times. The rearrangement uses TRBV29-1 and TRBJ2-7; a weak D match, TRBD2 (6 bases). Per the germline V gene, CDR1 is SQVTM and CDR2 is ANQGSEA. V was clipped by 5 bases and J by 3 bases, with 11 bases between them. CDR3 length: 12 residues. CDR3 sequence (DNA): TGCAGCGTTAAACTAGCTGGCTACGAGCAGTACTTC. Its protein is CSVKLAGYEQYF.

This clonotype was observed a few times. The CDR3, as DNA: TGTGCCAGCAGCTTCGGCGGGGCGGTGGGCAATGAGCAGTTCTTC. Residues: CASSFGGAVGNEQFF. The chain is built from TRBV7-3 and TRBJ2-1; tentatively, D is TRBD2 (6 bases). Germline loops: CDR1 SGHTA, CDR2 FQGTGA. V was cut by 3 bases and J by 6 bases, with 15 bases left in between. The CDR3 contains 15 residues.

The chain uses TRBV30 and TRBJ1-1, with unresolved D. V was clipped by 5 bases and J by 4 bases, with 8 bases between them. Germline loops: CDR1 GTSNPN, CDR2 SVGIG (reference sequence). CDR3 length: 11 residues. The CDR3 DNA is TGTGCCTGGGACTATGGCACTGAAGCTTTCTTT. It translates to CAWDYGTEAFF.